A single sample is the source of the 20 T cell receptor beta chains below, sequenced in a study of lymphopenia after photon versus proton radiotherapy. Sequencing used immunoSEQ multiplex PCR; TCRdb keeps in-frame clones, though not all of them. The sample records about 55,000 clones, approximately 84% being singletons. Material: peripheral blood, obtained from a patient treated with proton-based radiotherapy. The receptors stem from a man aged 55-75 years with pancreatic cancer.

The DNA of the CDR3 is TGCGCCAGCAGCCCGACAGGGGGCAGCTACAATGAGCAGTTCTTC. This codes for CASSPTGGSYNEQFF. This chain links TRBV5-1 with TRBJ2-1; 10 nucleotides match TRBD1. Trimming at V came to 4 bases and at J to 3 bases, leaving 4 bases not matched to a gene. The CDR3 has 15 amino acids. Per germline, CDR1 SGHRS and CDR2 YFSETQ.

The genes are TRBV7-2 and TRBJ2-1; TRBD2 matches 8 bases. Trimming removed 4 bases from V and 9 bases from J; junction bases left unmatched: 5. The germline V gene encodes CDR1 SGHTA and CDR2 FQGNSA. The CDR3 consists of 13 residues. The CDR3 DNA follows: TGTGCCAGCAGCTCAGACGGGAGGGGTGAGCAGTTCTTC. This sequence encodes CASSSDGRGEQFF.

This clone was recorded once. In the same sample, other DNA sequences code for this CDR3. The rearrangement joins TRBV27 to TRBJ2-1; D is uncertain. Looked up from germline, CDR1 is MNHEY and CDR2 is SMNVEV (reference sequence). The V end was cut by 3 bases, the J end by 4 bases, with 7 bases between. The CDR3 contains 13 residues. This chain's CDR3 is CASSLEPYNEQFF. DNA of the CDR3: TGTGCCAGCAGTTTGGAGCCTTACAATGAGCAGTTCTTC.

The V call is TRBV7-8, the J call TRBJ2-7; D is possibly TRBD1 (7 bases). The CDR3 spans 15 residues. The V end was cut by 7 bases, the J end by 3 bases, with 19 bases between. Germline V CDR1 and CDR2: SGHVS, FQNEAQ. The chain's CDR3 is CASTPFQGDFYEQYF. CDR3 nucleotides: TGTGCCAGCACCCCTTTCCAGGGGGACTTCTACGAGCAGTACTTC.

This chain links TRBV28 with TRBJ2-3; D gene uncertain. V lost 6 bases to trimming and J lost 4 bases, with 17 bases between them. The CDR3 extends over 15 amino acids. In germline, CDR1 is MDHEN, CDR2 SYDVKM. The CDR3 reads CASRESYLGSDTQYF. The CDR3 coding sequence is TGTGCCAGCAGGGAAAGTTACTTGGGGTCAGATACGCAGTATTTT.

Here the CDR3 reads CASSVGEGAPYNEQFF. The CDR3 DNA follows: TGTGCCAGCAGCGTAGGTGAAGGGGCCCCTTACAATGAGCAGTTCTTC. The rearrangement links TRBV9 to TRBJ2-1; possible D gene TRBD1, 5 bases. Trimming shortened V by 0 bases and J by 4 bases, and 14 bases separated the two germline ends. Germline V gene data show CDR1 as SGDLS and CDR2 as YYNGEE. The CDR3 consists of 16 residues.

The chain employs TRBV28 and TRBJ1-4; tentative D call: TRBD1 (5 bases). The V gene's germline CDR1 is MDHEN and CDR2 SYDVKM. The CDR3 loop spans 14 amino acids. The V and J ends lost 8 bases and 1 base respectively, with 11 bases between them. The CDR3 coding sequence is TGTGCCAGCGTGTTGGGGGGAACTAATGAAAAACTGTTTTTT. Residues: CASVLGGTNEKLFF.

The V call is TRBV2, the J call TRBJ1-1; no reliable D call. V gave up 6 bases and J gave up 0 bases, with 17 bases separating them. Germline V gene sequence: CDR1 SNHLY, CDR2 FYNNEI. There are 16 residues in the CDR3. The DNA for the CDR3 is TGTGCCAGCAGGGAACGGATGGCAGTCCTGAACACTGAAGCTTTCTTT. Its protein product is CASRERMAVLNTEAFF.

The gene calls are TRBV5-1 and TRBJ2-1; the D gene could be TRBD1 or TRBD2 (5 bases each). The V and J ends lost 1 base and 7 bases respectively, with 18 bases between them. Germline CDR1 SGHRS, CDR2 YFSETQ. The CDR3 is 16 amino acids. The DNA for the CDR3 is TGCGCCAGCAGCTTGAGTGTCGGGGCCAGGCAGAATGAGCAGTTCTTC. Translation gives CASSLSVGARQNEQFF.

This chain joins TRBV18 and TRBJ2-2, with TRBD1 identical over 9 bases. Germline values: CDR1 KGHSH, CDR2 LQKENI. J gave up 7 bases and V 5 bases, and 8 bases lay outside the gene matches. CDR3 length: 15 residues. CDR3: CASSSGTGSFGELFF. In DNA, the CDR3 is TGTGCCAGCTCATCGGGGACAGGGAGCTTCGGGGAGCTGTTTTTT.

This clone was detected once. The chain couples TRBV28 to TRBJ2-1; 9 bases are a match to TRBD1. This CDR3 is 15 amino acids long. Trimming took 3 bases from V and 5 from J; bases not matched to a gene: 5. In germline, CDR1 is MDHEN, CDR2 SYDVKM. CDR3 region: CASSLGTGRDNEQFF. CDR3 sequence (DNA): TGTGCCAGCAGTTTGGGGACAGGGCGCGACAATGAGCAGTTCTTC.

The chain employs TRBV7-2 and TRBJ2-3; D is possibly TRBD2 (5 bases). Germline CDR1 SGHTA, CDR2 FQGNSA. The CDR3 runs 16 residues. V lost 2 bases and J 0 bases, leaving 12 bases between the germline ends. The CDR3 coding sequence is TGTGCCAGCAGCTTATCGTTAGCGACTAGCACAGATACGCAGTATTTT. Translating it yields CASSLSLATSTDTQYF.

The rearrangement uses TRBV29-1 and TRBJ2-1, with 12 positions matching TRBD2. V trimming: 7 bases; J trimming: 6 bases; junction bases outside the gene matches: 4. Looked up from germline, CDR1 is SQVTM and CDR2 is ANQGSEA. CDR3 length equals 13 residues. CDR3 sequence reads: CSALAGGGNEQFF. The CDR3 nucleotides read TGCAGCGCCCTAGCGGGAGGGGGCAATGAGCAGTTCTTC.

This chain connects TRBV28 to TRBJ1-2; 8 bases align to TRBD1. Losses at the gene ends were 6 bases for V and 6 bases for J; bases not matched to a gene: 9. Germline CDR1 is MDHEN and CDR2 is SYDVKM. The CDR3 covers 14 residues. The CDR3: CASRLPGTGHGYTF. The CDR3 DNA reads as TGTGCCAGCAGGCTCCCCGGGACAGGACATGGCTACACCTTC.

This sequence joins TRBV2 and TRBJ2-7, with D perhaps matching TRBD2 (6 bases). CDR3 length: 11 residues. V lost 6 bases and J 5 bases, leaving 8 bases between the germline ends. Germline assignment: CDR1 SNHLY and CDR2 FYNNEI. The CDR3 DNA is TGTGCCAGCAGGGGGGGAAACGAGCAGTACTTC. It translates to CASRGGNEQYF.

This chain links TRBV27 with TRBJ1-1; D not certain. Germline values: CDR1 MNHEY, CDR2 SMNVEV (reference sequence). The CDR3 is 14 amino acids. V lost 6 bases to trimming and J lost 2 bases, with 13 bases between them. As DNA, the CDR3 is TGTGCCAGCAGCCTCAGTGTGGGTAACACTGAAGCTTTCTTT. Translated: CASSLSVGNTEAFF.

The CDR3 loop reads CASSLSGIRDTQYF. The DNA for the CDR3 is TGCGCCAGCAGCTTGTCCGGAATTAGGGATACGCAGTATTTT. The chain carries TRBV5-1 and TRBJ2-3; no reliable D call. From germline, CDR1 is SGHRS and CDR2 YFSETQ. The CDR3 totals 14 residues. The V and J ends lost 1 base and 6 bases respectively, with 12 bases between them.

The chain combines TRBV9 with TRBJ2-3; weak D call: TRBD2 (5 bases). Per germline, CDR1 SGDLS and CDR2 YYNGEE. V gave up 0 bases and J gave up 4 bases, with 6 bases separating them. This CDR3 has 13 amino acids. This CDR3 is CASSVVGADTQYF. The CDR3 DNA is TGTGCCAGCAGCGTAGTCGGGGCAGATACGCAGTATTTT.

CDR3 region: CASSYDPPSEQFF. The CDR3 coding sequence is TGTGCCAGCAGTTATGACCCGCCGAGTGAGCAGTTCTTC. This chain connects TRBV6-5 to TRBJ2-1; D is uncertain. Trimming cost V 3 bases and J 9 bases, with 12 bases left between them. CDR1 is MNHEY and CDR2 is SVGAGI in the germline V gene. This CDR3 contains 13 residues.

This chain uses TRBV4-2 with TRBJ2-1; 10 bases map to TRBD1. Germline values: CDR1 LGHNA, CDR2 YNFKEQ. This CDR3 comprises 16 residues. V was clipped by 1 base and J by 7 bases; unmatched bases: 7. This CDR3 is CASSQGDRGILNEQFF. In DNA form, the CDR3 reads TGTGCCAGCAGCCAAGGGGACAGGGGTATATTAAATGAGCAGTTCTTC.